This T cell receptor (beta chain) derives from a study of OX40 agonist ivuxolimab in advanced cancers. Overall study context: The treatment was a fully human IgG2 OX40 agonist, ivuxolimab. Participants, 80% to 90% male, averaged around 60 years of age, ranging from about 20 to 79.

In its sample, this clone was seen a few times. Sequencing was performed with immunoSEQ multiplex PCR; in TCRdb, only in-frame clones are kept and a portion is missing. This sample has under 100,000 clones, with 70% to 85% found just once. The receptor's source is an adult with an advanced solid tumor such as melanoma, head and neck, liver or kidney cancer. Sequences were derived from CD4+ or CD8+ T cells sorted from blood, sampled in a trial of the OX40 agonist ivuxolimab.

CDR3 sequence reads: CASSFGDTIYNEQFF. The CDR3 coding sequence is TGCGCCAGCAGCTTTGGGGACACGATATACAATGAGCAGTTCTTC. This chain joins TRBV5-1 and TRBJ2-1; D is perhaps TRBD1 (6 bases). Germline-derived CDR1 and CDR2 are SGHRS and YFSETQ. CDR3 size: 15 residues. The V end was cut by 2 bases, the J end by 4 bases, with 13 bases between.